The sequence of this TCR beta chain was determined in a study of T cells after yellow fever vaccination. Study-wide background: With SMART-Seq v4 Ultra Low Input, the fractions containing low cell numbers were prepared.

General study points: Clones from primary vaccination mostly reappeared after the booster (around 96% CD4, less than 90% CD8). The CD4 compartment and the CD8 compartment contained a small share of clonotypes in common.

With regard to this clonotype: Its matching antigen is unknown.

The V gene's germline CDR1 is SGDLS and CDR2 YYNGEE. The trim removed 3 bases at V and 4 bases at J, leaving 17 bases unmatched. This CDR3 is 20 amino acids long. TCRdb itself ran the 5' RACE reads through MiXCR, one entry per CDR3 protein. The repertoire holds under 550,000 distinct CDR3 sequences, roughly 22% seen once, with 15% to 20% in the top ten. This clonotype originated in a man aged 18 to 29 who received the YFV17D yellow fever vaccine. The sample was PBMCs, taken 21 days after the first yellow fever vaccination. This chain joins TRBV9 and TRBJ2-6, with 9 positions matching TRBD1. The CDR3 here is CASSETGQGFSHRGANVLTF. In DNA form, the CDR3 reads TGTGCCAGCAGCGAGACGGGACAGGGTTTCTCCCACCGGGGGGCCAACGTCCTGACTTTC.